This T cell receptor (beta chain) derives from a study of OX40 agonist ivuxolimab in advanced cancers. The wider study: Hepatocellular carcinoma, melanoma, renal cell or head and neck cancer occurred in dose-escalation patients. A mean age of approximately 60 years, range roughly 23 to 85, was recorded, and approximately 80% were male.

Turning to this clone: Its antigen is unidentified.

The protocol was immunoSEQ multiplex PCR, while the TCRdb copy is restricted to in-frame clones and leaves out a portion. This repertoire shows tens of thousands of clones, roughly 90% found once; its top ten account for roughly 8%. The germline V and J ends were trimmed by 4 bases and 6 bases, with 12 bases remaining between them. Germline V gene lookup returns CDR1 MNHNS and CDR2 SASEGT. The CDR3 has 13 residues. Study-wide points: The investigators did not determine what antigen specificity the expanded peripheral T cells had.

V usage is TRBV6-1 and J usage is TRBJ1-2; unclear D gene. The receptor's source is an adult with an advanced solid tumor such as melanoma, head and neck, liver or kidney cancer. The sample here was CD4+ or CD8+ T cells sorted from blood, taken in a trial of the OX40 agonist ivuxolimab. The CDR3 sequence: CASSAMTRDGYTF. In nucleotides, the CDR3 is TGTGCCAGCAGTGCCATGACCCGTGATGGCTACACCTTC.